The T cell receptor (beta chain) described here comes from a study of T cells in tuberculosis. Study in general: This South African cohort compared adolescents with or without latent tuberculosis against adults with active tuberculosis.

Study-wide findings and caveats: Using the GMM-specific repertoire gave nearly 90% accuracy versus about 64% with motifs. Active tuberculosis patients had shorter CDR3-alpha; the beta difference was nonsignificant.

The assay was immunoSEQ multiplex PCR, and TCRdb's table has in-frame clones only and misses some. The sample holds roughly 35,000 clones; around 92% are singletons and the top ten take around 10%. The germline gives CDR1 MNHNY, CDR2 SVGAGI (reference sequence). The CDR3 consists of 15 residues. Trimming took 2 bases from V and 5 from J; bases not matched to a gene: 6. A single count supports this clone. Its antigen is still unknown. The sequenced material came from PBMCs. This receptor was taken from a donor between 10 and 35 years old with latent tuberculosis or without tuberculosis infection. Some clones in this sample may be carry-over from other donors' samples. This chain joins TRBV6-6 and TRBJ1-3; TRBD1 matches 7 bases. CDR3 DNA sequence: TGTGCCAGCAGTTACCCAACGGGACAGCGAAACACCATATATTTT. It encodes CASSYPTGQRNTIYF.